Below are 25 T cell receptor beta chains sequenced from a single sample in a study of blood T cells in healthy people across ages. Primers used in a second PCR of roughly 6 to 12 cycles were a sample-barcoded 5' primer and a J-beta primer mix. TCRdb fed the 5' RACE reads into MiXCR, producing one record per CDR3 protein. The sample consists of about 720,000 distinct CDR3 sequences, 22% of them appearing once. Material for sequencing was blood. The receptor set was obtained from a man between 65 and 79 years old in good health.

The chain has TRBV15 and TRBJ2-1; 10 bases are shared with TRBD2. The CDR3 length is 14 residues. Germline CDR1 is LNHNV and CDR2 is YYDKDF (reference sequence). After removal of 1 base from V and 10 bases from J, the junction contained 4 bases not matched to a gene. The CDR3 reads CATSRVASGGEQFF. CDR3 nucleotides: TGTGCCACCAGCAGAGTTGCTAGCGGGGGAGAGCAGTTCTTC.

In its sample, this clonotype was seen once. The chain links TRBV5-1 to TRBJ2-1; either TRBD1 or TRBD2 may fit D (5 bases each). Germline values: CDR1 SGHRS, CDR2 YFSETQ. Trimming removed 4 bases from V and 0 bases from J, with 14 bases in between. CDR3 length: 16 amino acids. CDR3 nucleotide sequence: TGCGCCAGCAGCACTCCGGGACCTAGCTCCTACAATGAGCAGTTCTTC. Its translation is CASSTPGPSSYNEQFF. The full variable domain, completed using reference TRBV5-1 and TRBJ2-1, is KAGVTQTPRYLIKTRGQQVTLSCSPISGHRSVSWYQQTPGQGLQFLFEYFSETQRNKGNFPGRFSGRQFSNSRSEMNVSTLELGDSALYLCASSTPGPSSYNEQFFGPGTRLTVL.

A few counts support this clonotype. This CDR3 is missing its conserved last phenylalanine or tryptophan, likely due to a read error. The chain recombines TRBV4-1 with TRBJ2-5; 7 bases are a match to TRBD2. The CDR3 length is 14 residues. Germline loops: CDR1 MGHRA, CDR2 YSYEKL. The V segment lost 4 bases and the J segment 11 bases; nucleotides outside the gene matches: 13. CDR3 nucleotides: TGCGCCAGCAGCCCCTTTGAGCAGGCGGGGGAGCAGTACGTC. Translated: CASSPFEQAGEQYV.

This clonotype has a handful of counts. V gene TRBV29-1 combines with J gene TRBJ1-4; D call uncertain. The ends were cut back, 3 bases at V and 16 bases at J, with 21 bases in the middle. Looked up from germline, CDR1 is SQVTM and CDR2 is ANQGSEA. This CDR3 has 13 amino acids. This CDR3 is CSVDVVVGRTRFF. CDR3 DNA sequence: TGCAGCGTTGACGTGGTAGTCGGGAGAACTAGGTTTTTT. The whole variable domain, filled in from reference TRBV29-1 and TRBJ1-4, reads SAVISQKPSRDICQRGTSLTIQCQVDSQVTMMFWYRQQPGQSLTLIATANQGSEATYESGFVIDKFPISRPNLTFSTLTVSNMSPEDSSIYLCSVDVVVGRTRFFGSGTQLSVL.

The rearrangement links TRBV19 to TRBJ1-5, with D unclear. Germline lookup yields CDR1 LNHDA and CDR2 SQIVND (reference sequence). V was clipped by 1 base and J by 6 bases, with 4 bases between them. The CDR3 length is 12 residues. Here the CDR3 DNA reads TGTGCCAGTAGTATAGCAGGTCAGCCCCAGCATTTT. It yields the protein CASSIAGQPQHF. The whole variable domain, remainder taken from reference TRBV19 and TRBJ1-5, is DGGITQSPKYLFRKEGQNVTLSCEQNLNHDAMYWYRQDPGQGLRLIYYSQIVNDFQKGDIAEGYSVSREKKESFPLTVTSAQKNPTAFYLCASSIAGQPQHFGDGTRLSIL.

The CDR3 is CAISESGRGSGQPQHF. The DNA for the CDR3 is TGTGCCATCAGTGAGTCAGGGCGAGGGTCAGGTCAGCCCCAGCATTTT. The rearrangement links TRBV10-3 to TRBJ1-5; D unclear. Trimming stripped 0 bases from V and 6 bases from J, with 15 bases between. In germline, CDR1 is ENHRY, CDR2 SYGVKD. This CDR3 has 16 residues.

In its sample, this clonotype was seen a few times. The V call is TRBV20-1, the J call TRBJ1-2; a possible D gene is TRBD1 (5 bases). The V and J ends lost 5 bases and 6 bases respectively, with 16 bases between them. The CDR3 is 13 residues long. The germline V gene encodes CDR1 DFQATT and CDR2 SNEGSKA (reference sequence). This CDR3 is CSAPVGTDHGYTF. The CDR3 DNA reads TGCAGTGCTCCCGTCGGGACGGACCATGGCTACACCTTC.

This clonotype was observed many times. The rearrangement joins TRBV12-3 or TRBV12-4 to TRBJ2-4; D remains ambiguous. Trimming stripped 5 bases from V and 7 bases from J, with 9 bases between. CDR3 size: 12 residues. The DNA for the CDR3 is TGTGCCAGCAGTCACGGGTGGAACATTCAGTACTTC. It specifies CASSHGWNIQYF.

This clonotype has more than one count but fewer than ten. The chain recombines TRBV20-1 with TRBJ2-5; 13 bases are a match to TRBD2. Germline assignment: CDR1 DFQATT and CDR2 SNEGSKA (reference sequence). Germline trimming cut 6 bases from V and 5 bases from J; bases unmatched to any gene: 9. CDR3 size: 15 residues. The CDR3 nucleotides read TGCAGTGCAGTCGGACTAGCGGGAGAACGTGAGACCCAGTACTTC. It is translated as CSAVGLAGERETQYF.

The chain has TRBV6-2 or TRBV6-3 and TRBJ1-2; D uncertain. The CDR3 sequence is 14 residues long. Germline assignment: CDR1 MNHEY and CDR2 SVGEGT. The V gene lost 0 bases and the J gene lost 5 bases, with 10 bases spanning the gap. This chain's CDR3 is CASSYSLRLYGYTF. Here the CDR3 DNA reads TGTGCCAGCAGTTACTCGCTCCGTTTGTATGGCTACACCTTC.

This chain connects TRBV5-1 to TRBJ2-1; 8 bases are a match to TRBD2. This CDR3 has 14 amino acids. Germline loops: CDR1 SGHRS, CDR2 YFSETQ. The V segment lost 4 bases and the J segment 6 bases; nucleotides outside the gene matches: 6. In DNA form, the CDR3 reads TGCGCCAGCAGCCTCGGGACTAGTCCCAATGAGCAGTTCTTC. It translates to CASSLGTSPNEQFF.

This rearrangement joins TRBV20-1 to TRBJ2-7; 7 bases map to TRBD1. Germline assignment: CDR1 DFQATT and CDR2 SNEGSKA (reference sequence). The CDR3 is 13 residues long. Trimming took 8 bases from V and 4 from J; bases not matched to a gene: 11. The CDR3 DNA reads as TGCAGTACTAAAGGGACAGTGACTTACGAGCAGTACTTC. It is translated as CSTKGTVTYEQYF.

This clonotype was recorded a few times. The chain joins TRBV7-8 to TRBJ1-1, with TRBD1 as a possible D gene (5 bases). The ends were cut back, 4 bases at V and 0 bases at J, with 9 bases in the middle. The CDR3 totals 14 residues. The germline gives CDR1 SGHVS, CDR2 FQNEAQ. The CDR3 sequence: CASSSTEMNTEAFF. The CDR3, as DNA: TGTGCCAGCAGCTCGACAGAGATGAACACTGAAGCTTTCTTT.

The J gene is TRBJ2-1, the V gene TRBV18, with D hard to call. This CDR3 is built from 14 residues. V lost 6 bases to trimming and J lost 0 bases, with 9 bases between them. In germline, CDR1 is KGHSH, CDR2 LQKENI. This chain's CDR3 is CASSRDISYNEQFF. Written as DNA, the CDR3 is TGTGCCAGCTCCCGAGACATCTCCTACAATGAGCAGTTCTTC. The variable domain in full, with the rest retrieved from reference TRBV18 and TRBJ2-1, is NAGVMQNPRHLVRRRGQEARLRCSPMKGHSHVYWYRQLPEEGLKFMVYLQKENIIDESGMPKERFSAEFPKEGPSILRIQQVVRGDSAAYFCASSRDISYNEQFFGPGTRLTVL.

This clonotype has a handful of counts. The V and J genes are TRBV5-1 and TRBJ2-5; D is tentatively TRBD1 or TRBD2 (8 bases each). TRBJ2-7 explains the end of the DNA better; the J call may be wrong. The germline CDR1 and CDR2 sequences are SGHRS and YFSETQ. The CDR3 is 15 amino acids. Here the CDR3 reads CASSGTRQGLYEQYF. The CDR3 DNA follows: TGCGCCAGCAGCGGGACTAGACAGGGGTTGTACGAGCAGTACTTC.

The V gene is TRBV29-1, the J gene TRBJ1-1; D perhaps matches TRBD1 (5 bases). CDR3 length equals 13 residues. The V and J ends lost 7 bases and 4 bases respectively, with 16 bases between them. Germline V gene data show CDR1 as SQVTM and CDR2 as ANQGSEA. The CDR3 protein is CSAQSLQGTEAFF. Written as DNA, the CDR3 is TGCAGCGCCCAAAGCCTGCAGGGCACTGAAGCTTTCTTT.

The gene calls are TRBV2 and TRBJ1-1, with TRBD1 identical over 7 bases. The V and J ends lost 8 bases and 4 bases, in that order; junction bases with no gene match: 7. The CDR3 length is 13 residues. Germline V gene lookup returns CDR1 SNHLY and CDR2 FYNNEI. The CDR3: CASGTNRGTEAFF. The CDR3 DNA reads TGTGCCAGCGGCACTAACAGGGGCACTGAAGCTTTCTTT.

The V call is TRBV29-1, the J call TRBJ2-3; TRBD1 or TRBD2 may be the D gene (5 bases each). CDR3 length equals 14 residues. Germline V gene sequence: CDR1 SQVTM, CDR2 ANQGSEA. V was pared by 1 base and J by 3 bases, with 11 bases between. This CDR3 reads CSVEGFRETDTQYF. The CDR3 DNA is TGCAGCGTTGAAGGGTTCAGGGAGACAGATACGCAGTATTTT.

This clonotype was detected only a few times. The chain recombines TRBV14 with TRBJ1-1, with no clear D. Trimming removed 4 bases at V and 4 bases at J, with 16 bases between. There are 15 residues in the CDR3. Germline V gene lookup returns CDR1 SGHDN and CDR2 FVKESK. This CDR3 is CASSPGGQKGTEAFF. CDR3 DNA: TGTGCCAGCAGCCCCGGCGGTCAAAAGGGCACTGAAGCTTTCTTT.

There are a few counts of this clonotype. CDR3 protein: CASSYAIGNTGYTEAFF. The DNA of the CDR3 is TGTGCCAGCAGCTATGCCATCGGTAACACGGGGTACACTGAAGCTTTCTTT. This chain uses TRBV7-9 with TRBJ1-1; no clear D gene. Germline-derived CDR1 and CDR2 are SEHNR and FQNEAQ (reference sequence). This CDR3 is 17 amino acids long. Trimming took off 4 bases at V and 3 bases at J, with 21 bases between the two ends. Filled out from reference TRBV7-9 and TRBJ1-1, the complete variable domain reads DTGVSQNPRHKITKRGQNVTFRCDPISEHNRLYWYRQTLGQGPEFLTYFQNEAQLEKSRLLSDRFSAERPKGSFSTLEIQRTEQGDSAMYLCASSYAIGNTGYTEAFFGQGTRLTVV.

The rearrangement joins TRBV6-6 to TRBJ1-5, with 7 bases aligning to TRBD1. V was pared by 0 bases and J by 7 bases, with 9 bases of the junction left unmatched. CDR1 and CDR2 (germline): MNHNY, SVGAGI (reference sequence). This CDR3 has 16 amino acids. The CDR3 DNA is TGTGCCAGCAGTTACTCGCGAAGGGGGCGAGAGCAGCCCCAGCATTTT. This codes for CASSYSRRGREQPQHF.

This clonotype was picked up a small number of times. This chain uses TRBV5-1 with TRBJ2-7; 7 bases are a match to TRBD2. The germline gives CDR1 SGHRS, CDR2 YFSETQ. V shed 3 bases and J 2 bases; nucleotides not matched to a gene: 11. The CDR3 totals 16 residues. The CDR3 sequence: CASSSATSVFAYEQYF. CDR3 in DNA: TGCGCCAGCAGCTCGGCTACTAGCGTCTTCGCCTACGAGCAGTACTTC.

The chain recombines TRBV7-9 with TRBJ2-5; D is uncertain. Germline lookup yields CDR1 SEHNR and CDR2 FQNEAQ (reference sequence). This CDR3 comprises 12 residues. Trimming shortened V by 1 base and J by 13 bases, and 13 bases separated the two germline ends. DNA of the CDR3: TGTGCCAGCAGCTTAGACCTAGGAATTTTGTACTTC. It specifies CASSLDLGILYF. The full variable domain, completed using reference TRBV7-9 and TRBJ2-5, is DTGVSQNPRHKITKRGQNVTFRCDPISEHNRLYWYRQTLGQGPEFLTYFQNEAQLEKSRLLSDRFSAERPKGSFSTLEIQRTEQGDSAMYLCASSLDLGILYFGPGTRLLVL.

This clonotype came up a few times. This chain joins TRBV11-2 and TRBJ1-1, with D uncertain. V was shortened by 5 bases and J by 0 bases, with 10 bases between the two germline ends. Germline V gene lookup returns CDR1 SGHAT and CDR2 FQNNGV. This CDR3 region has 14 residues. CDR3 nucleotide sequence: TGTGCCAGCAGCCGGTCTACCCTGAACACTGAAGCTTTCTTT. Translating gives CASSRSTLNTEAFF.

This clonotype showed up just a few times. The rearrangement uses TRBV2 and TRBJ1-5; D might be TRBD1 (6 bases). The CDR3 runs to 13 residues. Germline CDR1 and CDR2: SNHLY and FYNNEI. Trimming removed 2 bases from V and 6 bases from J, with 8 bases in between. The CDR3 DNA is TGTGCCAGCAGTGAACAGGGGATTCAGCCCCAGCATTTT. This translates into CASSEQGIQPQHF.